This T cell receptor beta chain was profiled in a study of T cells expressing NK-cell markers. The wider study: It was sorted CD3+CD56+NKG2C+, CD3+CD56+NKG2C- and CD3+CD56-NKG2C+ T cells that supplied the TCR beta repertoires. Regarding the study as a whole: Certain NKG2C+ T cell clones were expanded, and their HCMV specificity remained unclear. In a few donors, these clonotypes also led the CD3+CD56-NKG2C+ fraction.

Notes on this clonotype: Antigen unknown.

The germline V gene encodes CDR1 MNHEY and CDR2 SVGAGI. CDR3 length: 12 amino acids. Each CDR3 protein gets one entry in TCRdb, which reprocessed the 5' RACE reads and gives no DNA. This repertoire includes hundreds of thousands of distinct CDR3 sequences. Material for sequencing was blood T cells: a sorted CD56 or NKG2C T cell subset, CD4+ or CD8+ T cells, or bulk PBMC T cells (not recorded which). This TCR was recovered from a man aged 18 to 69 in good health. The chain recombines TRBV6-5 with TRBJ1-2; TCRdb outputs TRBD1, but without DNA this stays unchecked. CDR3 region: CASTRGRSGYTF.